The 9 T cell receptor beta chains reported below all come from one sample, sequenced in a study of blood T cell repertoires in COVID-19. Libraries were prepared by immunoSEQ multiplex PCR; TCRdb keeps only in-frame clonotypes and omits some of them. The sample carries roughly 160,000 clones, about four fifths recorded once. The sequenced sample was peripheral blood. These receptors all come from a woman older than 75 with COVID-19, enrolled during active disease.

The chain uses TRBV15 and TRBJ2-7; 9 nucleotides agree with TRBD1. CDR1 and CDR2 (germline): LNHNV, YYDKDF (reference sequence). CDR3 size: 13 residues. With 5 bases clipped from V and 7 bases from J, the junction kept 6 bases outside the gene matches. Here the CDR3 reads CATSAWTGVEQYF. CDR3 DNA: TGTGCCACCAGCGCCTGGACAGGGGTTGAGCAGTACTTC.

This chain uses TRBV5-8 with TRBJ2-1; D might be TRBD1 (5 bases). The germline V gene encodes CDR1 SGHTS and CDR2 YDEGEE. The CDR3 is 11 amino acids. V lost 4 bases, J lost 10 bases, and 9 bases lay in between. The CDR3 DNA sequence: TGTGCCAGCAGCCTAGGGGCCGAGCAGTTCTTC. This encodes CASSLGAEQFF.

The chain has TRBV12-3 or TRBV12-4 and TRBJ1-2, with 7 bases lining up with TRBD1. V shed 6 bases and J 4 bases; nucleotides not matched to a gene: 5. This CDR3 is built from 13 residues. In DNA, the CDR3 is TGTGCCAGCAGCTCGACAGGGCCCTATGGCTACACCTTC. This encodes CASSSTGPYGYTF.

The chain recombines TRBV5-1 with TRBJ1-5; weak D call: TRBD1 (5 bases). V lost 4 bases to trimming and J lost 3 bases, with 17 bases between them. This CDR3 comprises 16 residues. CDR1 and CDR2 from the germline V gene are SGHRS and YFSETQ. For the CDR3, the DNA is TGCGCCAGCAGCCCGGGGGAGCAGGGTTTCAATCAGCCCCAGCATTTT. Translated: CASSPGEQGFNQPQHF.

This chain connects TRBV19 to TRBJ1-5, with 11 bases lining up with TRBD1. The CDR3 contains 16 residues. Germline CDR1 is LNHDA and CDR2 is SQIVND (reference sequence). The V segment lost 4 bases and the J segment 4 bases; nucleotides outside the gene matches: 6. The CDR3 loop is CASSTKDRGLNQPQHF. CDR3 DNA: TGTGCCAGTAGTACCAAGGACAGGGGGCTTAATCAGCCCCAGCATTTT. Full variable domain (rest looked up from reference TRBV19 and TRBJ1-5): DGGITQSPKYLFRKEGQNVTLSCEQNLNHDAMYWYRQDPGQGLRLIYYSQIVNDFQKGDIAEGYSVSREKKESFPLTVTSAQKNPTAFYLCASSTKDRGLNQPQHFGDGTRLSIL.

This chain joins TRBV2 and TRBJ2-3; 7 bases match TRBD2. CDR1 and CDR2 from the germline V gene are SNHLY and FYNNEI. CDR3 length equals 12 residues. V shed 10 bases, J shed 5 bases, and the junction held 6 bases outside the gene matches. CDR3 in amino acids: CANRLAGDTQYF. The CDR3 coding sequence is TGTGCCAACCGACTAGCAGGAGATACGCAGTATTTT.

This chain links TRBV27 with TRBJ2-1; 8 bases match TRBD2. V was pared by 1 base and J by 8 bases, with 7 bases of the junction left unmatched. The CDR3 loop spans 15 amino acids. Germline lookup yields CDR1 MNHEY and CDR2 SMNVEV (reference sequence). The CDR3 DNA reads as TGTGCCAGCAGTTTATTTCGCGGGGGGAGGGATGAGCAGTTCTTC. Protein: CASSLFRGGRDEQFF.

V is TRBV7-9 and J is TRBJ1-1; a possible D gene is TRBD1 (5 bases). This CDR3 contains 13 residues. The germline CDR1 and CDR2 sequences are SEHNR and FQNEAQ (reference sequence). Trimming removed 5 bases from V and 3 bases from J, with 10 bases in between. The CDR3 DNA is TGTGCCAGCAGCCCGCGGGGGGACACTGAAGCTTTCTTT. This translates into CASSPRGDTEAFF.

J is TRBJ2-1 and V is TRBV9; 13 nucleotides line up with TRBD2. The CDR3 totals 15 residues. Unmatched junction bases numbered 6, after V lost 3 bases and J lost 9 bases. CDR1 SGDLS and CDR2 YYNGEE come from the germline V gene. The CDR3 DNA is TGTGCCAGCAGCGCCGGACTAGCGGGAGCCTTTGAGCAGTTCTTC. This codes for CASSAGLAGAFEQFF.